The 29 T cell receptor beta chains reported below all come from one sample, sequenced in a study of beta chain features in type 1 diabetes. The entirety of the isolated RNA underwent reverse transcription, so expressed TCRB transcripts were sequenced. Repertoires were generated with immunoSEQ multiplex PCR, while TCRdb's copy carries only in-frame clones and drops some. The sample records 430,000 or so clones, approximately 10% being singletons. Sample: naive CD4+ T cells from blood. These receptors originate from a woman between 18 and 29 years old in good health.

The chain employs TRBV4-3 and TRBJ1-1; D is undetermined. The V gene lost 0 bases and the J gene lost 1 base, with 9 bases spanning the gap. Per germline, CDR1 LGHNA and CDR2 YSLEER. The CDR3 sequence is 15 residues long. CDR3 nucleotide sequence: TGCGCCAGCAGCCAAGATTGGAGGCGGAACACTGAAGCTTTCTTT. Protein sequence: CASSQDWRRNTEAFF.

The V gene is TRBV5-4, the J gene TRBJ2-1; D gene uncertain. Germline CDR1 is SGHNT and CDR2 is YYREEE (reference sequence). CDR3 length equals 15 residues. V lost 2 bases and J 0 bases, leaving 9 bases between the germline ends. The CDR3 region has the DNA TGTGCCAGCAGCTTCGACGGTAGCTCCTACAATGAGCAGTTCTTC. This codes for CASSFDGSSYNEQFF.

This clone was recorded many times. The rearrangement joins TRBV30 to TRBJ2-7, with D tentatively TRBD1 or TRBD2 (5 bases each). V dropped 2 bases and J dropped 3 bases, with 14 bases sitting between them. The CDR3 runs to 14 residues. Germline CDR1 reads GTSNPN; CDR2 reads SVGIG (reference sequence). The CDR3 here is CAWSPPGRSYEQYF. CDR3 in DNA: TGTGCCTGGAGTCCCCCGGGACGGAGCTACGAGCAGTACTTC.

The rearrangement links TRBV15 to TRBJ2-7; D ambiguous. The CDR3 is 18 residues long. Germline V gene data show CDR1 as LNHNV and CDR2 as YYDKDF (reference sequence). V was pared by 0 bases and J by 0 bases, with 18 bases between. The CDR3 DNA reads TGTGCCACCAGCAGAGATCATGGCAGGTTCTTCTCCTCCTACGAGCAGTACTTC. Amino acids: CATSRDHGRFFSSYEQYF.

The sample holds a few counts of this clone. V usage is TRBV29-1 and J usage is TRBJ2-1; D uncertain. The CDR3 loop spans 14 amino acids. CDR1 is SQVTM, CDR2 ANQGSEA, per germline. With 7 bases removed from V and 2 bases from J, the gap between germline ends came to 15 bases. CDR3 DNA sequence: TGCAGCGCTCCAACCTTAATCCCCTACAATGAGCAGTTCTTC. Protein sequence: CSAPTLIPYNEQFF.

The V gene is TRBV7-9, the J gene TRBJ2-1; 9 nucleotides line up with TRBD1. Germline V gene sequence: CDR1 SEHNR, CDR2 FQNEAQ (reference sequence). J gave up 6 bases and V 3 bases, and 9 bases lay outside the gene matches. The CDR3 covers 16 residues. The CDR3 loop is CASSFRGDRVPNEQFF. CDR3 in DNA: TGTGCCAGCAGCTTCCGTGGGGACAGGGTCCCCAATGAGCAGTTCTTC.

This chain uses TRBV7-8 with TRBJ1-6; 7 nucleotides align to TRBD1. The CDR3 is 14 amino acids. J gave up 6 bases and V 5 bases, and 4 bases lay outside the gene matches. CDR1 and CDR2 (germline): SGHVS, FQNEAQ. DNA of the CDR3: TGTGCCAGCAGCCGTGGGGACAGTAATTCACCCCTCCACTTT. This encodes CASSRGDSNSPLHF.

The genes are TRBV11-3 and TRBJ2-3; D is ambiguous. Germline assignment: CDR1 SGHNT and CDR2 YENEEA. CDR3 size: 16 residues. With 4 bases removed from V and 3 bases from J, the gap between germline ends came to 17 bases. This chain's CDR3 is CASSYQRINGTDTQYF. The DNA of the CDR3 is TGTGCCAGCAGCTATCAACGGATAAACGGGACAGATACGCAGTATTTT.

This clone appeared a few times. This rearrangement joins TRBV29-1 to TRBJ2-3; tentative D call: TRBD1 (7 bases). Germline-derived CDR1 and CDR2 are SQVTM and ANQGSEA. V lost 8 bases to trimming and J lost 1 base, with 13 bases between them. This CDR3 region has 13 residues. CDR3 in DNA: TGCAGCCAGGGGGGTGCGGGCACAGATACGCAGTATTTT. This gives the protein CSQGGAGTDTQYF.

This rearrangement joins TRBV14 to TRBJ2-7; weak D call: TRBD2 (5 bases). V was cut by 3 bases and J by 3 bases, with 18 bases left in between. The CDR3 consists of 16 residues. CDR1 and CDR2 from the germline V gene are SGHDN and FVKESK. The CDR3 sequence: CASSQAGGGIGYEQYF. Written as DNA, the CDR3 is TGTGCCAGCAGCCAGGCGGGCGGAGGTATCGGCTACGAGCAGTACTTC.

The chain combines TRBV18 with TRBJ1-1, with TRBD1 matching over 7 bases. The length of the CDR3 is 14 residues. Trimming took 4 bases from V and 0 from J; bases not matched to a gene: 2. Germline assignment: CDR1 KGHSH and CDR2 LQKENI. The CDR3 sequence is CASSRGTVNTEAFF. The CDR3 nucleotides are TGTGCCAGCTCACGGGGGACAGTGAACACTGAAGCTTTCTTT.

The CDR3 DNA reads TGTGCCAGCAGCCAAGGGGACAGCTCCTACGAGCAGTACTTC. Translating gives CASSQGDSSYEQYF. The rearrangement joins TRBV4-2 to TRBJ2-7; 7 nucleotides match TRBD1. Trimming at V came to 1 base and at J to 0 bases, leaving 0 bases not matched to a gene. Germline V lookup: CDR1 LGHNA, CDR2 YNFKEQ. The CDR3 is 14 residues long.

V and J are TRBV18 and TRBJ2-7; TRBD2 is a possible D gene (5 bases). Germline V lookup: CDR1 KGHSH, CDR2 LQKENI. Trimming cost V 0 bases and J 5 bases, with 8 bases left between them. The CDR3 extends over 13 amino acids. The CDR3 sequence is CASSPPVEDEQYF. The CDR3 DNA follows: TGTGCCAGCTCACCACCGGTGGAGGACGAGCAGTACTTC. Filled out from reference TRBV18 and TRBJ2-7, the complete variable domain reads NAGVMQNPRHLVRRRGQEARLRCSPMKGHSHVYWYRQLPEEGLKFMVYLQKENIIDESGMPKERFSAEFPKEGPSILRIQQVVRGDSAAYFCASSPPVEDEQYFGPGTRLTVT.

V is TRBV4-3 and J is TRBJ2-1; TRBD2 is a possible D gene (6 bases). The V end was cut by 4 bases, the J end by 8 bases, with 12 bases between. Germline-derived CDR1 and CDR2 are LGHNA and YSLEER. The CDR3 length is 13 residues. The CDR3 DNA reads TGCGCCAGCAGCCTCCTCCCGGGAGATGAGCAGTTCTTC. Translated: CASSLLPGDEQFF.

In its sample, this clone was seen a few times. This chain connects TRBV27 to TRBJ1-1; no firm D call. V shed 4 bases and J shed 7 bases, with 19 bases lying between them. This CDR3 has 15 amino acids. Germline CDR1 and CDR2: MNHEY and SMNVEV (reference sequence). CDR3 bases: TGTGCCAGCAGTTCCCTAAATACGGGGTCGAATGAAGCTTTCTTT. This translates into CASSSLNTGSNEAFF.

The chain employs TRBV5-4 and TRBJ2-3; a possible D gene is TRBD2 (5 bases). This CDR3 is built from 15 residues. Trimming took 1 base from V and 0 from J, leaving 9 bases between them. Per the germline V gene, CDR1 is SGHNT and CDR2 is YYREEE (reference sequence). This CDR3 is CASSLSRGSTDTQYF. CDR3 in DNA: TGTGCCAGCAGCTTGTCCCGGGGAAGCACAGATACGCAGTATTTT.

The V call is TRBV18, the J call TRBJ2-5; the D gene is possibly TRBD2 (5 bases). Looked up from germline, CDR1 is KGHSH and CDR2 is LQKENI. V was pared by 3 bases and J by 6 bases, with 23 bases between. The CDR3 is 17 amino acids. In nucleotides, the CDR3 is TGTGCCAGCTCACCTCCCTCTGGGGAGATCGTGGTGAAGACCCAGTACTTC. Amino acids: CASSPPSGEIVVKTQYF.

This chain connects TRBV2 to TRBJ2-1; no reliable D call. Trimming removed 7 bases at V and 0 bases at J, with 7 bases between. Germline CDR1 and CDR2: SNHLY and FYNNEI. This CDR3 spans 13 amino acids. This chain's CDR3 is CASTPGSYNEQFF. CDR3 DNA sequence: TGTGCCAGCACTCCGGGCTCCTACAATGAGCAGTTCTTC.

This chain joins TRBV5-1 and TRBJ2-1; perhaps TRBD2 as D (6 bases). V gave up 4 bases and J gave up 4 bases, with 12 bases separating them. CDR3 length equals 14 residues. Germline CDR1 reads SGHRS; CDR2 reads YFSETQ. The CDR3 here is CASSGGTLYNEQFF. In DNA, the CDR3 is TGCGCCAGCAGCGGCGGGACGCTATACAATGAGCAGTTCTTC.

The CDR3, as DNA: TGCAGCTCCTCCGGGGCAACGGGAGGCTACACCTTC. Residues: CSSSGATGGYTF. The J gene is TRBJ1-2, the V gene TRBV29-1; perhaps TRBD1 as D (5 bases). CDR1 and CDR2 (germline): SQVTM, ANQGSEA. CDR3 length: 12 residues. V was cut by 8 bases and J by 8 bases, with 18 bases left in between.

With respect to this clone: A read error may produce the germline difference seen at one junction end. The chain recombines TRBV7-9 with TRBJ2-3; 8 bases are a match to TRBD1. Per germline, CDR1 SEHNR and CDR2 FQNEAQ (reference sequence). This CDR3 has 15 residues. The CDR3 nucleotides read TGCGCCAGCAGCCAACGGACAGGGAGCACAGATACGCAGTATTTT. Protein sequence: CASSQRTGSTDTQYF.

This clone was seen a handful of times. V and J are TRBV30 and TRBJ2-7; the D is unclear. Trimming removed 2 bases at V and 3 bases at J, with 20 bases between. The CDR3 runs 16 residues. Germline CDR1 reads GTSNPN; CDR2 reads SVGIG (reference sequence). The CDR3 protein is CAWSPPRTSVSYEQYF. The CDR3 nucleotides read TGTGCCTGGAGTCCTCCCCGGACGAGTGTGAGCTACGAGCAGTACTTC.

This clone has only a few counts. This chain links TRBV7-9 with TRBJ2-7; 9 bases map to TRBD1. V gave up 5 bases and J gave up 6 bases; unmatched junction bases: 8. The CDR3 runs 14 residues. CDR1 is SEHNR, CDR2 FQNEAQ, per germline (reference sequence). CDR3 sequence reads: CASSRSGQGFEQYV. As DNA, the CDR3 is TGTGCCAGCAGCCGCTCGGGACAGGGCTTCGAGCAGTACGTC.

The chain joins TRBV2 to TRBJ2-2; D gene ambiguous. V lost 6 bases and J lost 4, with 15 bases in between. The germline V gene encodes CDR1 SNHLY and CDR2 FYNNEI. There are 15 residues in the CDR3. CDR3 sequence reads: CASSLDLGRTGELFF. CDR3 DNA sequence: TGTGCCAGCAGCCTCGACCTCGGCCGCACCGGGGAGCTGTTTTTT. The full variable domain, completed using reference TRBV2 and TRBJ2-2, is EPEVTQTPSHQVTQMGQEVILRCVPISNHLYFYWYRQILGQKVEFLVSFYNNEISEKSEIFDDQFSVERPDGSNFTLKIRSTKLEDSAMYFCASSLDLGRTGELFFGEGSRLTVL.

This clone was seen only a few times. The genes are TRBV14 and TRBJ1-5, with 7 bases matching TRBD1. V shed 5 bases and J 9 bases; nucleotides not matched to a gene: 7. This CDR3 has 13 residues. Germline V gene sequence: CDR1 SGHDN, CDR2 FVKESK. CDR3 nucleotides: TGTGCCAGCAGCGAAAATACAGGGGCGCCCCAGCATTTT. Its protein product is CASSENTGAPQHF.

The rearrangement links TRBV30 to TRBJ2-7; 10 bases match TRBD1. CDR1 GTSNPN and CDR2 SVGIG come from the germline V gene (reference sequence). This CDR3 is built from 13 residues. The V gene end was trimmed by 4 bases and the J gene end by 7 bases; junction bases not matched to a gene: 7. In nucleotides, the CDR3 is TGTGCCTGGACCGGGACAGGGGAAGGGGAGCAGTACTTC. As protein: CAWTGTGEGEQYF.

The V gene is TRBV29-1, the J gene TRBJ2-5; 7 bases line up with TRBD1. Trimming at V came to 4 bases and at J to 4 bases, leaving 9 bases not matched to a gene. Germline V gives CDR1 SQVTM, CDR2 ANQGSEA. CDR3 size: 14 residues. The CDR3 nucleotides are TGCAGCGTTGGAGTGACAGGGTTCGGAGAGACCCAGTACTTC. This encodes CSVGVTGFGETQYF.

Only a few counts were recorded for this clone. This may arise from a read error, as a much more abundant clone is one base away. Here the CDR3 DNA reads TGTGCCAGCTCACCACCGATCACAGATACGCAGTATTTT. Encoded protein: CASSPPITDTQYF. The chain joins TRBV18 to TRBJ2-3; D gene ambiguous. Between the trimmed V and J ends, which lost 0 bases and 2 bases, there was a span of 3 bases. This CDR3 has 13 residues. CDR1 KGHSH and CDR2 LQKENI come from the germline V gene.

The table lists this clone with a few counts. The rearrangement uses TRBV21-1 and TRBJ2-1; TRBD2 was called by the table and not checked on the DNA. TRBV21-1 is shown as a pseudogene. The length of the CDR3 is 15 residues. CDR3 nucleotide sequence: TGTGCCAGCAGCTACCTGGCGGGAGGCGGCTATGAGCAGTTCTTC. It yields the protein CASSYLAGGGYEQFF.